The entry below gives a single T cell receptor beta chain sequence along with its context. This clone's antigen is unknown. The input lacks base qualities; no much larger clone sits a single base away. Each collaborating institution followed its own protocols to collect whole blood in K2EDTA tubes. For TCRbeta analysis, collaborator samples were shipped as frozen whole blood, as isolated PBMCs, or as DNA extracted from either sample type. TCRbeta CDR3 regions were amplified from genomic DNA using the immunoSEQ Assay, a bias-controlled multiplex PCR. The authors' analysis ran thus. The number of nucleated cells in each sample was estimated by amplification of reference gene primers within the assay. To quantify the absolute abundance of each unique TCRbeta CDR3 rearrangement, sequence reads were collapsed and filtered. For each sample, productive Simpson clonality was calculated as the square root of Simpson's diversity index across productive rearrangements. Entries here come from immuneACCESS through TCRdb and include only in-frame sequences with V and J called. Some clones fail to appear in such tables; in the studies checked, an unresolved V gene covers under half of the shortfall, and the cause of the remainder is unknown. The V and J calls and clone size are taken from that table; D and trimming were inferred from the DNA. This sample is represented by over 70,000 clones; 82% of them were singletons. The ten largest clones capture around 4.1% of the sample.

These data come from a study of blood T cell repertoires in COVID-19 (dated by TCRdb to about 2020). Concerning the study at large: Samples from collaborators originated in the United States, Italy and Spain and spanned both the acute and convalescent phases of COVID-19. The material from the prospective study consisted of cDNA or gDNA derived from T cells, B-cell-depleted T cells, or PBMCs. Subjects who had been exposed to COVID-19, were actively infected with it, or had recovered from it provided the deeply sampled blood TCRbeta repertoires that made up the dataset. A freely available public database, intended as a resource for researchers studying the immune response to SARS-CoV-2, is where the repertoires were released. Samples came from the ongoing ImmuneRACE study (first 160 participants) plus 1,254 subjects from 6 global collaborators. The sample metadata nearly always contained a de-identified subject ID, COVID-19 status, age in years and sex. HLA class I and class II types, where available, came from metadata supplied by the sample provider rather than from assay-based typing. The investigation overall reported the following: The amount of clinical and demographic metadata varied by source and participant and was provided uncurated.

The cysteine opens and the phenylalanine closes a CDR3 of 16 amino acids. The sequence is cut down to CDR3 DNA, 48 bases in frame from base 1. The CDR1 and CDR2 encoded by the germline V gene (reference sequence) are SGHKS and YYEKEE. Germline trimming: 4 bases from V, 8 bases from J; junction bases outside gene matches: 15. The rearrangement combines TRBV5-5 with TRBJ1-1; 9 central bases correspond to TRBD1. This clonotype originated in a woman in her fifties or sixties with acute or convalescent COVID-19. Sequenced material: peripheral blood. The DNA sequence is as follows: TGTGCCAGCAGCCCGGCCCGACAGGGGGTTCCCACCGAAGCTTTCTTT. Translation gives CASSPARQGVPTEAFF.